This T cell receptor beta chain was identified in a study of T cell responses to AZD1222 COVID-19 vaccine. Study details: Pooling was applied to second doses at about 4 or about 12 weeks.

Trimming left V 3 bases short and J 4 bases short, with 9 bases between. Germline V gene data show CDR1 as ENHRY and CDR2 as SYGVKD. The CDR3 extends over 13 amino acids. The study, taken as a whole, reports: Donors in the cohort were predominantly white British and more often female, and clonal diversity was possibly underestimated. Dominant at 160-218 and 743-854, vaccine-associated CD4 TCRs also spanned spike. With two AZD1222 doses given, Spike-specific TCR breadth and depth both rose.

Remarks on this clone: Its antigen is still unknown.

Measured with immunoSEQ multiplex PCR; TCRdb has only the in-frame clones, and not every one. The table shows 100,000 to 120,000 clones, with around 85% occurring only once. V usage is TRBV10-3 and J usage is TRBJ1-2; D gene ambiguous. The sequences come from peripheral blood, collected on day 0 of AZD1222 vaccination. This clonotype was sampled from an adult in good health. CDR3 DNA: TGTGCCATCAGTGATGTTCTCTCCTATGGCTACACCTTC. Amino acid sequence: CAISDVLSYGYTF.